The clone carrying this TCR beta chain was detected a few times. The antigen remains unidentified. This sample is drawn from a study of beta chain features in type 1 diabetes. Expressed TCRB transcripts were sequenced because the entire RNA isolate underwent reverse transcription. Assay used: immunoSEQ multiplex PCR; TCRdb lists only in-frame clones, some missing. The sample carries hundreds of thousands of clones, around 15% recorded once. Points from the study as a whole: Shortening of TCRB CDR3s, moderate but significant, appeared in all four CD4+ subsets of Type 1 diabetes patients. The study found that naive, central memory and Treg TCRB repertoires appeared more similar in patients than in healthy donors. A possible short-template PCR bias applies equally to patients and controls.

The CDR3 length is 14 residues. Germline CDR1 and CDR2: SGHRS and YFSETQ. The germline V and J ends were trimmed by 4 bases and 1 base, with 11 bases remaining between them. Sequenced sample: naive CD4+ T cells from blood. V and J are TRBV5-1 and TRBJ1-2, with a weak D call TRBD1 (5 bases). This clonotype originated in a man between 18 and 35 years old in good health. This chain's CDR3 is CASSGGTHNYGYTF. Written as DNA, the CDR3 is TGCGCCAGCAGCGGGGGGACGCATAACTATGGCTACACCTTC.